Here is one T cell receptor beta chain with its context. The target antigen is unknown. In the PCR, 60 Vbeta and 13 Jbeta primers were used. This table comes from immunoSEQ multiplex PCR, and its TCRdb copy is limited to in-frame clones, with some not included. This repertoire shows approximately 93,000 clones, 79% found once; its top ten account for about 3.8%. The data stem from a study of cytomegalovirus exposure and HLA in healthy donors. Regarding the study as a whole: Across HLA loci, a later analysis found differing TCR association rates, with DRB1 most and HLA-C fewest.

V was trimmed by 4 bases and J by 0 bases, leaving 12 bases between them. This CDR3 is built from 15 residues. Germline V gene data show CDR1 as MGHRA and CDR2 as YSYEKL. The clonotype comes from a middle-aged woman in good health and CMV-seronegative. This chain connects TRBV4-1 to TRBJ1-2; D is uncertain. Sequencing input: PBMCs. In DNA form, the CDR3 reads TGCGCCAGCAGCCCAATTCAGGAAACTAACTATGGCTACACCTTC. It is translated as CASSPIQETNYGYTF.